This T cell receptor beta chain was captured by sequencing in a study of OX40 agonist ivuxolimab in advanced cancers. Study-level background: Recorded diagnoses for dose-escalation patients were hepatocellular carcinoma, melanoma, renal cell or head and neck cancer. Prior anti-PD-1, anti-PD-L1 or anti-CTLA-4 therapy did not bar entry, and less than 50% had some.

Losses at the gene ends were 0 bases for V and 0 bases for J; bases not matched to a gene: 4. Looked up from germline, CDR1 is SGHTA and CDR2 is FQGNSA. The CDR3 length is 16 residues. Measured with immunoSEQ multiplex PCR; TCRdb has only the in-frame clones, and not every one. The sample shows about 80,000 clones, over 75% of them seen only once. The sequence was obtained from an adult with an advanced solid tumor such as melanoma, head and neck, liver or kidney cancer. The material was CD4+ or CD8+ T cells sorted from blood, obtained in a trial of the OX40 agonist ivuxolimab. The V gene is TRBV7-2, the J gene TRBJ2-7; 8 nucleotides line up with TRBD2. CDR3 in amino acids: CASSLAPSGLSYEQYF. The CDR3 coding sequence is TGTGCCAGCAGCTTAGCGCCTAGCGGGCTCTCCTACGAGCAGTACTTC.